A single sample gave rise to the 18 T cell receptor beta chains below, sequenced in a study of T cells in Graves' hyperthyroidism and ophthalmopathy. There were TCR beta CDR3 regions amplified from RNA transcripts. HTBI primers were used for first-round RT-PCR of the TCR CDR3. TCRdb re-called the multiplex PCR reads through MiXCR, storing one row per CDR3 protein. The data show about 640,000 distinct CDR3 sequences, about 14% seen once. The sequenced material came from blood. These receptors all stem from a woman in her 50s with Graves' ophthalmopathy.

This clonotype has just a few counts. The chain recombines TRBV4-3 with TRBJ2-2; 9 bases match TRBD1. CDR1 LGHNA and CDR2 YSLEER come from the germline V gene. The CDR3 is 15 residues long. After removal of 3 bases from V and 5 bases from J, the junction contained 4 bases not matched to a gene. CDR3 in amino acids: CASSQGDRETGELFF. The DNA of the CDR3 is TGCGCCAGCAGCCAGGGGGACAGGGAGACCGGGGAGCTGTTTTTT.

V gene TRBV7-2 combines with J gene TRBJ2-1, with D hard to call. Germline V CDR1 and CDR2: SGHTA, FQGNSA. The CDR3 totals 15 residues. Trimming cost V 1 base and J 6 bases, with 13 bases left between them. CDR3 in amino acids: CASSLDSSPINEQFF. The DNA for the CDR3 is TGTGCCAGCAGCTTAGACAGTTCCCCCATCAATGAGCAGTTCTTC.

This clonotype was observed many times. This chain connects TRBV10-3 to TRBJ2-1; 7 nucleotides agree with TRBD2. The CDR3 contains 16 residues. With 0 bases clipped from V and 2 bases from J, the junction kept 4 bases outside the gene matches. The germline gives CDR1 ENHRY, CDR2 SYGVKD. CDR3 sequence reads: CAISESSSGTYNEQFF. In DNA, the CDR3 is TGTGCCATCAGTGAGTCTTCTAGCGGTACCTACAATGAGCAGTTCTTC.

This clonotype was seen many times. The gene calls are TRBV18 and TRBJ2-7; 7 bases match TRBD1. The CDR3 extends over 14 amino acids. The germline V gene encodes CDR1 KGHSH and CDR2 LQKENI. Losses at the gene ends were 4 bases for V and 5 bases for J; bases not matched to a gene: 8. The CDR3 loop reads CASSQRGLPNEQYF. CDR3 coding DNA: TGTGCCAGCTCACAAAGGGGGCTCCCCAACGAGCAGTACTTC.

The sample holds many counts of this clonotype. The V gene is TRBV9, the J gene TRBJ1-6; D unresolved. This CDR3 spans 14 amino acids. Trimming shortened V by 4 bases and J by 6 bases, and 11 bases separated the two germline ends. From germline, CDR1 is SGDLS and CDR2 YYNGEE. This CDR3 reads CASSPVGSNSPLHF. The DNA of the CDR3 is TGTGCCAGCAGCCCTGTCGGCAGTAATTCACCCCTCCACTTT.

At least ten counts were recorded for this clonotype. The chain couples TRBV6-2 or TRBV6-3 to TRBJ1-6; 12 bases are a match to TRBD1. V was pared by 3 bases and J by 10 bases, with 10 bases of the junction left unmatched. Per germline, CDR1 MNHEY and CDR2 SVGEGT. The CDR3 runs 17 residues. CDR3 DNA sequence: TGTGCCAGCAGTTATTTGGGACAGGGGGCACGTGAATCACCCCTCCACTTT. It codes for CASSYLGQGARESPLHF.

This clonotype was seen many times. This chain joins TRBV7-2 and TRBJ2-2; the match to TRBD2 covers 11 bases. Germline-derived CDR1 and CDR2 are SGHTA and FQGNSA. The CDR3 extends over 20 amino acids. The V and J ends lost 5 bases and 2 bases, in that order; junction bases with no gene match: 16. CDR3 in DNA: TGTGCCAGCAGCCTAAAAAGACCAACGGGACTAGCGGCCAACACCGGGGAGCTGTTTTTT. Residues: CASSLKRPTGLAANTGELFF.

The sample holds many counts of this clonotype. V is TRBV11-1 and J is TRBJ2-3; D possibly corresponds to TRBD2 (6 bases). The CDR3 contains 12 residues. Germline loops: CDR1 SGHAT, CDR2 FQDESV (reference sequence). V lost 5 bases and J lost 7, with 10 bases in between. The DNA for the CDR3 is TGTGCCAGCAGCCCCCGGGAGTATACGCAGTATTTT. Residues: CASSPREYTQYF.

This rearrangement joins TRBV20-1 to TRBJ1-6; D uncertain. CDR3 size: 13 residues. In germline, CDR1 is DFQATT, CDR2 SNEGSKA (reference sequence). V was shortened by 4 bases and J by 0 bases, with 4 bases between the two germline ends. The DNA for the CDR3 is TGCAGTGCTATTGACTCCTATAATTCACCCCTCCACTTT. Protein sequence: CSAIDSYNSPLHF.

This chain joins TRBV4-3 and TRBJ2-1; D remains ambiguous. Germline V gives CDR1 LGHNA, CDR2 YSLEER. V dropped 0 bases and J dropped 10 bases, with 13 bases sitting between them. The CDR3 spans 14 residues. The DNA for the CDR3 is TGCGCCAGCAGCCAAGAAGATACAGACGAGGAGCAGTTCTTC. As protein: CASSQEDTDEEQFF.

The chain has TRBV7-9 and TRBJ2-3, with 7 bases lining up with TRBD2. The CDR3 spans 15 residues. With V trimmed by 3 bases and J by 5 bases, 8 bases remained unmatched. Germline V gene sequence: CDR1 SEHNR, CDR2 FQNEAQ (reference sequence). The CDR3 nucleotides read TGTGCCAGCAGCTTTGTAGGCGGGAGTGGAGATACGCAGTATTTT. Protein sequence: CASSFVGGSGDTQYF.

This clonotype was seen at least ten times. This chain's CDR3 is CASRQTRENTIYF. CDR3 bases: TGTGCCAGCAGACAGACTAGGGAAAACACCATATATTTT. V is TRBV28 and J is TRBJ1-3; D is ambiguous. CDR1 is MDHEN, CDR2 SYDVKM, per germline. The CDR3 has 13 residues. Trimming took 6 bases from V and 6 from J, leaving 12 bases between them.

This clonotype occurred a few times. The V call is TRBV12-5, the J call TRBJ2-4; D might be TRBD1 (6 bases). In germline, CDR1 is LGHNT, CDR2 FRNRAP. CDR3 length equals 16 residues. Trimming stripped 5 bases from V and 7 bases from J, with 21 bases between. The DNA of the CDR3 is TGTGCTAGTGGTCCGGGGACACCTGTGGAAAAGAACATTCAGTACTTC. Amino acids: CASGPGTPVEKNIQYF.

Ten or more counts support this clonotype. The chain links TRBV11-2 to TRBJ1-5, with D possibly matching TRBD1 (5 bases). The CDR3 sequence is 17 residues long. The germline CDR1 and CDR2 sequences are SGHAT and FQNNGV. Trimming cost V 5 bases and J 2 bases, with 19 bases left between them. The CDR3 protein is CASSHGQVGVRNQPQHF. The CDR3 nucleotides read TGTGCCAGCAGCCACGGGCAGGTGGGGGTTCGCAATCAGCCCCAGCATTTT.

On this clonotype itself: A much more abundant neighbour one base away suggests this may be a read error. The missing conserved phenylalanine or tryptophan at the end of this CDR3 makes a read error likely. J is TRBJ2-5 and V is TRBV29-1; a weak D match, TRBD2 (6 bases). The CDR3 covers 13 residues. Germline-derived CDR1 and CDR2 are SQVTM and ANQGSEA. The CDR3 DNA reads as TGCAGCGCAACCCGGGACTTCCAAGAAACCCAGTACCTC. Translated: CSATRDFQETQYL.

This clonotype was recorded at least ten times. CDR3 residues: CASSLSPGRENTEAFF. For the CDR3, the DNA is TGTGCCAGCAGCTTAAGCCCGGGGCGGGAGAACACTGAAGCTTTCTTT. The chain is built from TRBV11-2 and TRBJ1-1, with D possibly being TRBD1 (5 bases). V was clipped by 2 bases and J by 1 base, with 14 bases between them. The CDR3 spans 16 residues. From germline, CDR1 is SGHAT and CDR2 FQNNGV.

There are many counts of this clonotype. The rearrangement uses TRBV12-3 or TRBV12-4 and TRBJ2-7, with D possibly being TRBD2 (5 bases). Trimming took 2 bases from V and 7 from J, leaving 9 bases between them. The CDR3 is made up of 12 amino acids. CDR3 region: CASSLRGFEQYF. The CDR3 nucleotides read TGTGCCAGCAGTTTACGGGGATTTGAGCAGTACTTC.

In this sample, this clonotype turned up many times. The chain is built from TRBV20-1 and TRBJ2-7, with D possibly matching TRBD2 (5 bases). Germline assignment: CDR1 DFQATT and CDR2 SNEGSKA (reference sequence). V lost 1 base, J lost 2 bases, and 9 bases lay in between. The CDR3 consists of 13 residues. CDR3 in amino acids: CSARGQRTYEQYF. In DNA form, the CDR3 reads TGCAGTGCTAGAGGCCAGCGGACCTACGAGCAGTACTTC.